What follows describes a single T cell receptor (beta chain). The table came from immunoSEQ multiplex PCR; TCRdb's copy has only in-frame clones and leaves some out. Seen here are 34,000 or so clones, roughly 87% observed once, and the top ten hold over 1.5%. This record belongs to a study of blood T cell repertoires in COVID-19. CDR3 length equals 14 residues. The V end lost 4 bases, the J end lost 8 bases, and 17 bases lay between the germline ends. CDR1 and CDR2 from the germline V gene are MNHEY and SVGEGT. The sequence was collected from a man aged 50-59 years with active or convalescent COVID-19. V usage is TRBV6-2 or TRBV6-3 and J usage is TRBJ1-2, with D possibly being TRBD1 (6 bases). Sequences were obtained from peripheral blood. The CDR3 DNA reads TGTGCCAGCAGTTTTCCAGGGGCGGTAGAAGGCTACACCTTC. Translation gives CASSFPGAVEGYTF.